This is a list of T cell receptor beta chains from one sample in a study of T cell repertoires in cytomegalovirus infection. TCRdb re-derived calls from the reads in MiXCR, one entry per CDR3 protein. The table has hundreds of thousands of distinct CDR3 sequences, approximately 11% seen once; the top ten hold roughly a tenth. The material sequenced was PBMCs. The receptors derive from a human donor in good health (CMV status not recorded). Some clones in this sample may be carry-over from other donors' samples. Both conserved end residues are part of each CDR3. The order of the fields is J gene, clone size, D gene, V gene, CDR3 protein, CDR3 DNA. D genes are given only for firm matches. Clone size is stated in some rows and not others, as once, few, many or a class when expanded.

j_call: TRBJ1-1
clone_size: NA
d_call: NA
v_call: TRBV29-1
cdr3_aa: CSVAGTPNTEAFF
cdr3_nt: TGCAGCGTCGCCGGGACACCGAACACTGAAGCTTTCTTT

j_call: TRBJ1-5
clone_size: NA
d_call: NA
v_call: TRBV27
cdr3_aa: CASRKSADSNQPQHF
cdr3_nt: TGTGCCAGCAGGAAGTCGGCAGATAGCAATCAGCCCCAGCATTTT

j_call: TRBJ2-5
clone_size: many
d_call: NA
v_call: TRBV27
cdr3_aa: CASSLSDSAQETQYF
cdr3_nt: TGTGCCAGCAGTTTATCGGACAGTGCTCAAGAGACCCAGTACTTC

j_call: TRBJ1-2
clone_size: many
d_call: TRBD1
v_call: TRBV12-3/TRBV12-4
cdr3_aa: CASSTTGLGYTF
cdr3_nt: TGTGCCAGCAGTACGACAGGGCTTGGCTACACCTTC

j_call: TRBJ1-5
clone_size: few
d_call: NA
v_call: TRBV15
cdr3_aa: CATSRESASNQPQHF
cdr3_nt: TGTGCCACCAGCAGAGAAAGTGCCAGCAATCAGCCCCAGCATTTT

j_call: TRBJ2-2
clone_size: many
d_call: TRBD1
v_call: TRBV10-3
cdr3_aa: CAISSGTENTGELFF
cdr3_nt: TGTGCCATCAGTTCCGGGACAGAAAACACCGGGGAGCTGTTTTTT

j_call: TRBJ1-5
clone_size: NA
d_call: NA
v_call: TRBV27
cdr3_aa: CASKGQWTNRGDSNQPQHF
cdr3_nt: TGTGCCAGCAAAGGACAGTGGACGAATAGAGGAGATAGCAATCAGCCCCAGCATTTT

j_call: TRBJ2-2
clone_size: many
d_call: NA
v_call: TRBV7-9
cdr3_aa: CASSLGPMNTGELFF
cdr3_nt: TGTGCCAGCAGCTTGGGACCGATGAACACCGGGGAGCTGTTTTTT

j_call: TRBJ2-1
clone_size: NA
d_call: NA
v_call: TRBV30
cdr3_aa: CAWSVSAARRNEQFF
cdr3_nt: TGTGCCTGGAGTGTATCGGCCGCCCGACGCAATGAGCAGTTCTTC

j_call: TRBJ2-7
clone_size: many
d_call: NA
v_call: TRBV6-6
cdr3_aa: CASSYKADTATYEQYF
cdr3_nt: TGTGCCAGCAGTTACAAGGCAGACACCGCCACCTACGAGCAGTACTTC

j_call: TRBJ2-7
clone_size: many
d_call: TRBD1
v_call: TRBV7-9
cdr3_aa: CASSSGTGWNEQYF
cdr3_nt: TGTGCCAGCAGCTCCGGGACAGGGTGGAACGAGCAGTACTTC

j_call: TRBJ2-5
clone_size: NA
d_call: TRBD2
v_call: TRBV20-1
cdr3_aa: CSAGRLAGRSETQYF
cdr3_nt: TGCAGTGCCGGACGACTAGCGGGGCGGTCAGAGACCCAGTACTTC

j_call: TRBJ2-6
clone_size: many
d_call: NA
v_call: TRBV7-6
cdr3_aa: CASSLGTERYSGANVLTF
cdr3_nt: TGTGCCAGCAGCTTAGGAACAGAACGTTACTCTGGGGCCAACGTCCTGACTTTC

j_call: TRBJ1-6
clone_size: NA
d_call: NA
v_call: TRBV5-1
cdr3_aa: CASSNNIEESPLHF
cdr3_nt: TGCGCCAGCAGTAATAACATTGAAGAATCACCCCTCCACTTT

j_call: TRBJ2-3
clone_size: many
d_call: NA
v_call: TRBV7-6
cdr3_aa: CASSFGLRSDTQYF
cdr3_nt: TGTGCCAGCAGCTTCGGGCTCCGGTCAGATACGCAGTATTTT

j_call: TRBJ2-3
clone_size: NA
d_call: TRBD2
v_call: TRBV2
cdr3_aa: CASSTTSGGPDTQYF
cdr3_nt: TGTGCCAGCAGTACGACTAGCGGGGGGCCAGATACGCAGTATTTT

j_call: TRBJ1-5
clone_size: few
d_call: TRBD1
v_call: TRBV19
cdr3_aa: CASSIYGTGGLVGQPQHF
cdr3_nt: TGTGCCAGTAGTATCTACGGGACAGGGGGTTTGGTCGGTCAGCCCCAGCATTTT

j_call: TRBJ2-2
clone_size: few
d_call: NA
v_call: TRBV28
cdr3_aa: CASSTGLAGELFF
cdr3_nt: TGTGCCAGCAGTACAGGGCTGGCCGGGGAGCTGTTTTTT

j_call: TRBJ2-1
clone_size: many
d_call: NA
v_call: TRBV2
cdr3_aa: CASSRDSGEVNEQFF
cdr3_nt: TGTGCCAGCAGCCGAGATTCCGGTGAGGTCAATGAGCAGTTCTTC

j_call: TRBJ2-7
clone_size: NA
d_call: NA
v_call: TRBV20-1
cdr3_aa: CSATPMPASYEQYF
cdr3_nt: TGCAGTGCTACCCCTATGCCCGCATCTTACGAGCAGTACTTC

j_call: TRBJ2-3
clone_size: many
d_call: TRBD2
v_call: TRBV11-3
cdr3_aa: CASSFISRRTSGGVTDTQYF
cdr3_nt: TGTGCCAGCAGCTTCATCTCCCGGCGGACTAGCGGGGGAGTCACAGATACGCAGTATTTT

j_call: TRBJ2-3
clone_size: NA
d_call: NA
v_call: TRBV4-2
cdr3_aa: CASSQGPGPTDTQYF
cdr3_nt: TGTGCCAGCAGCCAAGGTCCGGGACCCACAGATACGCAGTATTTT

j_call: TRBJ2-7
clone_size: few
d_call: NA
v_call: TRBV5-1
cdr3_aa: CASSSGRGSSYEQYF
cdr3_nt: TGCGCCAGCAGCTCGGGACGGGGAAGCTCCTACGAGCAGTACTTC

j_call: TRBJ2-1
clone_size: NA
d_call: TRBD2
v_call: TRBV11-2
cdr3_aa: CASSRLASGGVNEQFF
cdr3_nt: TGTGCCAGCAGCCGCTTGGCTAGCGGGGGGGTAAATGAGCAGTTCTTC

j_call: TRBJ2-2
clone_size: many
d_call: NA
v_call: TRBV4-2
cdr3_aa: CASSPRDGGLTGELFF
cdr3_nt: TGTGCCAGCAGCCCGAGGGACGGGGGCCTTACCGGGGAGCTGTTTTTT

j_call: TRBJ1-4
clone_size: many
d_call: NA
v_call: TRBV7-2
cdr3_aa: CASSLGDTATNEKLFF
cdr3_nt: TGTGCCAGCAGCTTGGGGGACACCGCAACTAATGAAAAACTGTTTTTT

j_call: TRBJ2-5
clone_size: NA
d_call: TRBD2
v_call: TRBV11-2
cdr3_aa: CASSLETSAWMETQYF
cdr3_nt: TGTGCCAGCAGCTTAGAGACTAGCGCTTGGATGGAGACCCAGTACTTC

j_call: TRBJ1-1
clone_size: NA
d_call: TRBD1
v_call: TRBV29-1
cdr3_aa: CSVKGASGEAFF
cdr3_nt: TGCAGCGTTAAGGGGGCGAGTGGTGAAGCTTTCTTT

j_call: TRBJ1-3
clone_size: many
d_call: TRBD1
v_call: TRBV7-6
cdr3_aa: CASSYRTDRAGGNTIYF
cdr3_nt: TGTGCCAGCAGCTACCGAACCGACAGGGCAGGAGGAAACACCATATATTTT

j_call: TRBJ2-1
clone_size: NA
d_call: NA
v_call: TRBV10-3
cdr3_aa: CAISPGSHEGEQFF
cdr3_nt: TGTGCCATCAGCCCCGGGTCCCATGAGGGTGAGCAGTTCTTC

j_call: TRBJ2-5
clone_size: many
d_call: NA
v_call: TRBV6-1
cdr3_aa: CASSEVVGGPEETQYF
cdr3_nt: TGTGCCAGCAGTGAAGTAGTAGGAGGCCCCGAAGAGACCCAGTACTTC

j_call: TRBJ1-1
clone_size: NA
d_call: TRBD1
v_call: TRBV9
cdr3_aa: CASSSLTGGLTEAFF
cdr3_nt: TGTGCCAGCTCGTCCTTGACAGGGGGCTTGACTGAAGCTTTCTTT

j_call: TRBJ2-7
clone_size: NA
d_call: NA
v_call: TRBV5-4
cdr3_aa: CASSSTRDFIYEQYF
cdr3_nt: TGTGCCAGCAGCTCGACCCGGGACTTCATCTACGAGCAGTACTTC

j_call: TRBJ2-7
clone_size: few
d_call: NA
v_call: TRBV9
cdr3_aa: CASSVDGRGGEQYF
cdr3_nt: TGTGCCAGCAGCGTAGACGGACGGGGAGGCGAGCAGTACTTC

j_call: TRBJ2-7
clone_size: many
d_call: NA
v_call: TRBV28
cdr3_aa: CASSFETGGLLAGSSYEQYF
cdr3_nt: TGTGCCAGCAGTTTCGAGACAGGGGGCCTACTAGCGGGATCTTCCTACGAGCAGTACTTC

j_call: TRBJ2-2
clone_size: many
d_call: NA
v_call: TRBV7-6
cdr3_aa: CASSLALPGPTTTGELFF
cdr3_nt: TGTGCCAGCAGCTTAGCTCTACCGGGTCCTACTACCACCGGGGAGCTGTTTTTT

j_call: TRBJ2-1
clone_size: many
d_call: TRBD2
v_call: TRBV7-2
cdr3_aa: CASTLGRLAGASEQFF
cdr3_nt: TGTGCCAGCACCCTAGGGCGGCTAGCGGGAGCTAGTGAGCAGTTCTTC

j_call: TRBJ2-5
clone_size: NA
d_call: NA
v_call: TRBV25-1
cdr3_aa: CASSEFYQETQYF
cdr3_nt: TGTGCCAGCAGTGAATTCTATCAAGAGACCCAGTACTTC

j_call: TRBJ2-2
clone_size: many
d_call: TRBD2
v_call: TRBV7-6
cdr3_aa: CASSLESRGAGELFF
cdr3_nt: TGTGCCAGCAGCTTAGAGTCGCGGGGGGCCGGGGAGCTGTTTTTT

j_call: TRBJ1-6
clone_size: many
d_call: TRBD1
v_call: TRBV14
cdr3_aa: CASSLMTGGSNSPLHF
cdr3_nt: TGTGCCAGCAGCCTGATGACAGGGGGAAGCAATTCACCCCTCCACTTT

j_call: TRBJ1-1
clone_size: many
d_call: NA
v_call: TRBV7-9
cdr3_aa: CASSLPGNMNTEAFF
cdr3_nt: TGTGCCAGCAGCTTACCCGGGAACATGAACACTGAAGCTTTCTTT

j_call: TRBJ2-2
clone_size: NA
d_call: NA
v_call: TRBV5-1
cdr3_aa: CASSLVHGASTGELFF
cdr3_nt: TGCGCCAGCAGCTTGGTCCACGGGGCGTCAACCGGGGAGCTGTTTTTT

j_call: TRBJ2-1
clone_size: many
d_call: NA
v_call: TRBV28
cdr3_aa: CASSFGGSYNEQFF
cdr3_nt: TGTGCCAGCAGTTTCGGCGGCTCCTACAATGAGCAGTTCTTC

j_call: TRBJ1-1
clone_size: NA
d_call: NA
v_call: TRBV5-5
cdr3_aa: CASNPGRGVINTEAFF
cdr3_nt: TGTGCCAGCAACCCTGGGAGGGGGGTCATAAACACTGAAGCTTTCTTT

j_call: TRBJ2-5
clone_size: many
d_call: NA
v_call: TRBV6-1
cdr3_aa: CASRRQYSQETQYF
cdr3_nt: TGTGCCAGCAGGAGACAGTATTCCCAAGAGACCCAGTACTTC

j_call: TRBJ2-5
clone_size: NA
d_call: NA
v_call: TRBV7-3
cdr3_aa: CASSSGRVHQETRYF
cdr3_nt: TGTGCCAGCAGCTCCGGACGCGTCCACCAAGAGACCCGGTACTTC

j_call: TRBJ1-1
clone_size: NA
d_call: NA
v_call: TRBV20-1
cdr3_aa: CSPRGESTEAFF
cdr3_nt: TGCAGTCCCCGGGGGGAGAGCACTGAAGCTTTCTTT

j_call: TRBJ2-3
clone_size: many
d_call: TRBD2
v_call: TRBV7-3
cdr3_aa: CASSLLGSGGFSTDTQYF
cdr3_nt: TGTGCCAGCAGCTTACTGGGTAGCGGGGGATTTAGCACAGATACGCAGTATTTT

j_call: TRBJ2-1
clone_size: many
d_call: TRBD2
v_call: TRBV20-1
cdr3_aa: CSAPGLAGVNEQFF
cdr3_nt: TGCAGTGCCCCGGGACTAGCGGGAGTCAATGAGCAGTTCTTC

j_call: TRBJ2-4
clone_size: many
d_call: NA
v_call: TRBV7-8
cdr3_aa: CASSVGAGAKNIQYF
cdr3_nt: TGTGCCAGCAGCGTGGGGGCCGGCGCCAAAAACATTCAGTACTTC

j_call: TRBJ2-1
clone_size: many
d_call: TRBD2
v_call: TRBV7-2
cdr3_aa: CASSILAGPDNEQFF
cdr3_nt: TGTGCCAGCAGCATACTAGCGGGGCCCGACAATGAGCAGTTCTTC

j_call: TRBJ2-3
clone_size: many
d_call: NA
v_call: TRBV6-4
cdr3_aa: CASSREGGSTDTQYF
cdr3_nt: TGTGCCAGTAGTCGCGAGGGGGGTAGCACAGATACGCAGTATTTT

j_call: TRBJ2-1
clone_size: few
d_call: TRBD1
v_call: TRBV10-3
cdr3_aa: CAIGDRGPINNEQFF
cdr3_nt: TGTGCCATCGGGGACAGGGGCCCGATAAACAATGAGCAGTTCTTC

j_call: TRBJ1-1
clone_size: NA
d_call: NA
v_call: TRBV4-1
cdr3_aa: CASRHPVGRNTEAFF
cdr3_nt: TGCGCCAGCAGGCACCCCGTGGGGAGGAACACTGAAGCTTTCTTT

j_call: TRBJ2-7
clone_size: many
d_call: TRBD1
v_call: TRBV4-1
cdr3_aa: CASSPRQGNYEQYF
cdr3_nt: TGCGCCAGCAGCCCGAGACAGGGAAACTACGAGCAGTACTTC